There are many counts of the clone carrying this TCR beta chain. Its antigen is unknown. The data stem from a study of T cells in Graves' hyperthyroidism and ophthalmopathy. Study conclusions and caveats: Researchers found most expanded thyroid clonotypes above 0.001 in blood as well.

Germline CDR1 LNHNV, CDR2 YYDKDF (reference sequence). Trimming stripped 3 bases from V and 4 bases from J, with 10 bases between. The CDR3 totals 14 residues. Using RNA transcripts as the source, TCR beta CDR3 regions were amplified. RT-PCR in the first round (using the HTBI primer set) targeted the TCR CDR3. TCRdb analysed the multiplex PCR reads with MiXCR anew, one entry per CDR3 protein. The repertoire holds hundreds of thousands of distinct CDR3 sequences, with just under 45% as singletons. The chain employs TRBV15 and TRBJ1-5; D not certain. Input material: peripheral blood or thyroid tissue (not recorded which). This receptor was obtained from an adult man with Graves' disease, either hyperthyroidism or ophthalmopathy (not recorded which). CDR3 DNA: TGTGCCACCAGCAGCGTGGGGTTTAATCAGCCCCAGCATTTT. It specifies CATSSVGFNQPQHF.